These T cell receptor beta chains were read from a single sample in a study of cytomegalovirus exposure and HLA in healthy donors. Data came from immunoSEQ multiplex PCR; TCRdb stores just in-frame clones and leaves some out. The top ten clones hold approximately 8.3% of a sample with 130,000 to 150,000 clones, around 79% of them seen once. Material: PBMCs. The receptors were sampled from a woman aged 50 to 60 in good health and CMV-seropositive. Each CDR3 is given with its conserved first and last residue. The D gene is left open where the match is weak. Clone size is given for some rows only: seen once, a few or many times, or a class if the clone is expanded.

>TRBJ2-4|TRBV7-2|TRBD2|17|NA
CASSSLAGGGLGNIQYF
TGTGCCAGCAGCTCCCTAGCGGGGGGCGGGCTCGGAAACATTCAGTACTTC
>TRBJ2-1|TRBV13|NA|12|NA
CASSLDGHEQFF
TGTGCCAGCAGCTTAGACGGTCATGAGCAGTTCTTC
>TRBJ2-7|TRBV21-1|NA|14|NA
CASSRAGGLYEQYF
TGTGCCAGCAGCAGGGCAGGGGGACTCTACGAGCAGTACTTC
>TRBJ2-3|TRBV30|NA|15|NA
CAWSGFRGTVDTQYF
TGTGCCTGGAGTGGCTTCAGGGGGACTGTGGATACGCAGTATTTT
>TRBJ1-6|TRBV4-3|NA|15|NA
CASSKSGGLNSPLHF
TGCGCCAGCAGCAAAAGCGGGGGGTTGAATTCACCCCTCCACTTT
>TRBJ2-5|TRBV4-2|TRBD2|18|NA
CASSQRGTSGGPGETQYF
TGTGCCAGCAGCCAAAGGGGGACTAGCGGGGGGCCGGGGGAGACCCAGTACTTC
>TRBJ2-1|TRBV10-3|NA|13|once
CAISETGDNEQFF
TGTGCCATCAGTGAGACGGGGGACAATGAGCAGTTCTTC
>TRBJ2-3|TRBV6-6|NA|15|NA
CASSRIAVGTDTQYF
TGTGCCAGCAGCCGTATAGCGGTAGGGACAGATACGCAGTATTTT
>TRBJ2-7|TRBV11-2|NA|14|few
CASSLRVGADEQYF
TGTGCCAGCAGCTTAAGGGTTGGGGCAGACGAGCAGTACTTC
>TRBJ2-3|TRBV30|TRBD1|16|once
CAWRSRRQGASDTQYF
TGTGCCTGGAGAAGTCGGAGACAGGGGGCGTCAGATACGCAGTATTTT
>TRBJ2-6|TRBV2|NA|14|once
CARAPVTGANVLTF
TGTGCCAGAGCACCGGTGACTGGGGCCAACGTCCTGACTTTC
>TRBJ2-2|TRBV5-4|TRBD1|14|NA
CASSWDRNTGELFF
TGTGCCAGCAGCTGGGACAGAAACACCGGGGAGCTGTTTTTT
>TRBJ1-2|TRBV27|NA|12|NA
CASGVLPAGYTF
TGTGCCAGCGGAGTCCTGCCGGCTGGCTACACCTTC
>TRBJ2-5|TRBV9|NA|14|once
CASSPRVYQETQYF
TGTGCCAGCAGCCCGAGGGTCTACCAAGAGACCCAGTACTTC
>TRBJ1-2|TRBV7-6|NA|14|NA
CASSLGIVGYGYTF
TGTGCCAGCAGCTTAGGAATAGTTGGCTATGGCTACACCTTC
>TRBJ2-4|TRBV10-1|NA|17|NA
CASSESIGELAKNIQYF
TGCGCCAGCAGTGAGTCGATTGGAGAACTAGCCAAAAACATTCAGTACTTC
>TRBJ1-1|TRBV7-2|NA|14|NA
CASSRDNGDTEAFF
TGTGCCAGCAGCCGCGACAACGGGGACACTGAAGCTTTCTTT
>TRBJ2-7|TRBV13|NA|12|NA
CASSSGRHEQYF
TGTGCCAGCAGCTCGGGTCGGCACGAGCAGTACTTC
>TRBJ2-1|TRBV11-1|NA|18|NA
CASSIPDWGGKPYNEQFF
TGTGCCAGCAGCATCCCAGACTGGGGAGGTAAACCCTACAATGAGCAGTTCTTC
>TRBJ1-2|TRBV30|TRBD1|17|once
CACLPGTGGVMDYGYTF
TGTGCCTGCCTCCCCGGGACAGGGGGCGTTATGGACTATGGCTACACCTTC
>TRBJ1-2|TRBV28|TRBD1|15|NA
CASSLRSQGSAGYTF
TGTGCCAGCAGTTTAAGGTCACAGGGGAGCGCTGGCTACACCTTC
>TRBJ2-7|TRBV28|TRBD2|14|NA
CASSLSERGYEQYF
TGTGCCAGCAGTTTATCTGAGCGGGGCTACGAGCAGTACTTC
>TRBJ2-7|TRBV7-3|TRBD1|15|NA
CASSLSQGAGYEQYF
TGTGCCAGCAGCTTAAGTCAGGGGGCAGGCTACGAGCAGTACTTC
>TRBJ1-1|TRBV7-2|NA|15|NA
CASSFAARGNTEAFF
TGTGCCAGCAGCTTCGCTGCCCGAGGGAACACTGAAGCTTTCTTT
>TRBJ1-5|TRBV30|TRBD1|18|NA
CAWSLTGQVESLSGPQHF
TGTGCCTGGAGTCTCACGGGACAGGTCGAAAGTTTAAGTGGGCCCCAGCATTTT
>TRBJ1-2|TRBV7-8|NA|14|NA
CASSLARGARGYTF
TGTGCCAGCAGCTTAGCACGGGGGGCGCGAGGCTACACCTTC
>TRBJ1-4|TRBV27|TRBD1|17|once
CASSRRDRGGTNEKLFF
TGTGCCAGCAGTCGTCGGGACAGGGGGGGAACTAATGAAAAACTGTTTTTT
>TRBJ2-7|TRBV7-8|TRBD1|15|few
CASSSRPGQRREQYF
TGTGCCAGCAGCTCCCGACCGGGACAGCGGCGCGAGCAGTACTTC